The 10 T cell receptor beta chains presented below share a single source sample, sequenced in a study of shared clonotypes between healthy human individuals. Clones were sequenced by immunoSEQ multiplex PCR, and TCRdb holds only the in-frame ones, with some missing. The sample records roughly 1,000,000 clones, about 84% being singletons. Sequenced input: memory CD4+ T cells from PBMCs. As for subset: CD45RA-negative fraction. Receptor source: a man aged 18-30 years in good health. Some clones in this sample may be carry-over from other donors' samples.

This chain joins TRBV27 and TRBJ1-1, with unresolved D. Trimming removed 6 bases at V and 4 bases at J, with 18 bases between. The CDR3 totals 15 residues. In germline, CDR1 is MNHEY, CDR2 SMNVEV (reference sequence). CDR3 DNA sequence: TGTGCCAGCAGCCTCTCCCACCGGCGGGGCACTGAAGCTTTCTTT. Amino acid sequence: CASSLSHRRGTEAFF.

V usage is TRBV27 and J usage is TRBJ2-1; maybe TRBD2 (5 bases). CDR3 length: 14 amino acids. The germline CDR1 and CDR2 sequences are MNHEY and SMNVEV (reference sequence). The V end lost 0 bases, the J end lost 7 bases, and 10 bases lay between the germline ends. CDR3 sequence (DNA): TGTGCCAGCAGTTTATCGGGGTGGACTAATGAGCAGTTCTTC. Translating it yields CASSLSGWTNEQFF.

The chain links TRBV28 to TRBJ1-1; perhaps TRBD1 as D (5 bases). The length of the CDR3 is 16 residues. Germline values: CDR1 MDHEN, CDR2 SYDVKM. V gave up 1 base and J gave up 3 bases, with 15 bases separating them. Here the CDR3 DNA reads TGTGCCAGCAGTTTATTGCCAGGGACGGGAGACACTGAAGCTTTCTTT. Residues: CASSLLPGTGDTEAFF.

This chain's CDR3 is CASSQTGQETQYF. The DNA of the CDR3 is TGCGCCAGCAGCCAGACAGGGCAAGAGACCCAGTACTTC. The chain recombines TRBV5-1 with TRBJ2-5, with TRBD1 matching 7 bases. V lost 4 bases to trimming and J lost 2 bases; unmatched junction nucleotides: 2. The CDR3 length is 13 residues. The germline V gene has CDR1 SGHRS and CDR2 YFSETQ.

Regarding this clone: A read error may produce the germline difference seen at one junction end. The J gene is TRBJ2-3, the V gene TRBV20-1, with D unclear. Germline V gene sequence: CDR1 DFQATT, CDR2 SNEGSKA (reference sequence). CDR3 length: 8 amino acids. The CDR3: CSASGPRF. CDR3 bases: TGCAGTGCTAGTGGCCCACGTTTT.

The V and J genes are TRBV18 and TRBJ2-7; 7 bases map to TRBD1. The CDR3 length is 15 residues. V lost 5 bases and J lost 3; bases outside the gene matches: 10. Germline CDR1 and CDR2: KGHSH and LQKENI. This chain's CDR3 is CASSTRGTDGYEQYF. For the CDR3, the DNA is TGTGCCAGCTCAACCAGGGGGACGGACGGCTACGAGCAGTACTTC.

The CDR3 nucleotides are TGTGCCAGCAGCTTACGGGCAGGGGTGCCCTACGAGCAGTACTTC. This encodes CASSLRAGVPYEQYF. This sequence joins TRBV7-2 and TRBJ2-7; TRBD1 is a possible D gene (6 bases). Germline CDR1 reads SGHTA; CDR2 reads FQGNSA. CDR3 length equals 15 residues. Trimming took off 2 bases at V and 2 bases at J, with 13 bases between the two ends.

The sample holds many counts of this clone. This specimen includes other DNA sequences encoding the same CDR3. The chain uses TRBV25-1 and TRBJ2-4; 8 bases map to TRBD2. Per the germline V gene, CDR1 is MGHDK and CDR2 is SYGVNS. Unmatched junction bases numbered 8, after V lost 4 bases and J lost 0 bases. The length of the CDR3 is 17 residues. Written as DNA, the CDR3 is TGTGCCAGCAGTGGACGGGTAGCGGGATCAGCCAAAAACATTCAGTACTTC. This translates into CASSGRVAGSAKNIQYF.

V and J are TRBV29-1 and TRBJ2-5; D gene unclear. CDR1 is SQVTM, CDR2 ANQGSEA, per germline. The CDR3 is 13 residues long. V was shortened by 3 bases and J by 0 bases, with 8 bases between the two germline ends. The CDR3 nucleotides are TGCAGCGTTGAGGCTGCGTACCAAGAGACCCAGTACTTC. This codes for CSVEAAYQETQYF. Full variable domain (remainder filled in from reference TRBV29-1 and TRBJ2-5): SAVISQKPSRDICQRGTSLTIQCQVDSQVTMMFWYRQQPGQSLTLIATANQGSEATYESGFVIDKFPISRPNLTFSTLTVSNMSPEDSSIYLCSVEAAYQETQYFGPGTRLLVL.

CDR3 in amino acids: CAWTTGTLRGYTF. CDR3 nucleotide sequence: TGTGCCTGGACTACAGGGACATTAAGAGGCTACACCTTC. The gene calls are TRBV30 and TRBJ1-2; D is perhaps TRBD1 (6 bases). Trimming removed 4 bases at V and 8 bases at J, with 17 bases between. Germline values: CDR1 GTSNPN, CDR2 SVGIG (reference sequence). The CDR3 has 13 residues.